This TCR beta chain was sequenced in a study of blood T cell repertoires in COVID-19. The CDR3 spans 13 residues. Germline V gene lookup returns CDR1 SEHNR and CDR2 FQNEAQ (reference sequence). Trimming left V 4 bases short and J 2 bases short, with 9 bases between. Sequenced by immunoSEQ multiplex PCR; TCRdb stores in-frame clones only, minus some. The sample holds 200,000 to 250,000 clones, roughly 80% seen once. V gene TRBV7-9 combines with J gene TRBJ2-7, with D possibly TRBD1 on 6 matching bases. The origin of this receptor is a woman aged 18-35 years with acute or convalescent COVID-19. The sequencing sample was made of peripheral blood. CDR3 nucleotide sequence: TGTGCCAGCAGCTCGACAGGAGCCTACGAGCAGTACTTC. Its protein is CASSSTGAYEQYF.